A single sample is the source of the 26 T cell receptor beta chains below, sequenced in a study of T cell repertoires in cytomegalovirus infection. TCRdb recomputed calls from the reads with MiXCR, one row per CDR3 protein. The repertoire holds roughly 310,000 distinct CDR3 sequences, 15% to 20% seen once, with approximately 12% in the top ten. Sample: PBMCs. The receptors were gathered from a human donor in good health (CMV status not recorded). Some clones in this sample may be carry-over from other donors' samples.

This clonotype has a handful of counts. The CDR3 loop is CASSAGTQGARRGYTF. The CDR3 nucleotides read TGTGCCAGCAGCGCGGGGACACAGGGGGCGCGTCGTGGCTACACCTTC. The chain carries TRBV7-9 and TRBJ1-2; 9 bases map to TRBD1. Germline CDR1 is SEHNR and CDR2 is FQNEAQ (reference sequence). The CDR3 is made up of 16 amino acids. V shed 5 bases and J 7 bases; nucleotides not matched to a gene: 14.

The sample holds many counts of this clonotype. The chain has TRBV12-3 or TRBV12-4 and TRBJ1-5; 8 bases are a match to TRBD1. The CDR3 spans 13 residues. J lost 5 bases, V lost 5 bases, and 2 bases had no gene match. This chain's CDR3 is CASSGQGDQPQHF. The CDR3 DNA is TGTGCCAGCAGTGGACAGGGTGATCAGCCCCAGCATTTT.

This clonotype was recorded many times. The junction departs from the called germline gene at one end, perhaps through a read error. The rearrangement links TRBV7-2 to TRBJ2-7; D call uncertain. CDR3 length: 15 amino acids. Germline values: CDR1 SGHTA, CDR2 FQGNSA. CDR3 sequence: CASSSGPYGSSEQYF. In DNA, the CDR3 is TGTGCCAGCAGCTCCGGGCCTTACGGTTCCTCCGAGCAGTACTTC.

This clonotype was picked up many times. The chain couples TRBV7-3 to TRBJ1-1; D possibly corresponds to TRBD1 (5 bases). The CDR3 is 15 amino acids. Germline V gene lookup returns CDR1 SGHTA and CDR2 FQGTGA. Trimming cost V 5 bases and J 4 bases, with 17 bases left between them. The CDR3 protein is CASSLSPQGRTEAFF. The CDR3 DNA follows: TGTGCCAGCAGCCTGTCTCCCCAGGGCCGCACTGAAGCTTTCTTT.

The V call is TRBV2, the J call TRBJ1-2; 7 nucleotides agree with TRBD1. This CDR3 region has 15 residues. The V and J ends lost 3 bases and 4 bases, in that order; junction bases with no gene match: 8. Germline-derived CDR1 and CDR2 are SNHLY and FYNNEI. The CDR3 DNA reads as TGTGCCAGCAGTGAGGTTTGGGGACAGCGCTATGGCTACACCTTC. It encodes CASSEVWGQRYGYTF.

V is TRBV3-1 and J is TRBJ1-5; D remains ambiguous. Germline CDR1 is LGHDT and CDR2 is YNNKEL (reference sequence). The CDR3 sequence is 14 residues long. The ends were cut back, 4 bases at V and 6 bases at J, with 13 bases in the middle. The CDR3 DNA is TGTGCCAGCAGCCCCCAGGCTGGCGGTCAGCCCCAGCATTTT. It yields the protein CASSPQAGGQPQHF.

The V gene is TRBV18, the J gene TRBJ1-6; D gene ambiguous. The CDR3 spans 17 residues. Trimming pared 6 bases from V and 6 bases from J, leaving 21 bases between. Per germline, CDR1 KGHSH and CDR2 LQKENI. DNA for the CDR3: TGTGCCAGCTCTTCGGGCCCGATCGGAGGCGGTAATTCACCCCTCCACTTT. It encodes CASSSGPIGGGNSPLHF.

This clonotype was recorded at least ten times. The rearrangement uses TRBV7-2 and TRBJ1-2; TRBD1 agrees at 8 bases. The length of the CDR3 is 12 residues. Trimming took 5 bases from V and 8 from J; bases not matched to a gene: 4. Looked up from germline, CDR1 is SGHTA and CDR2 is FQGNSA. CDR3 coding DNA: TGTGCCAGCAGCCCCGGACAGGGCGGCTACACCTTC. Translating gives CASSPGQGGYTF.

There are a few counts of this clonotype. This chain uses TRBV7-9 with TRBJ2-1, with 10 bases matching TRBD2. The CDR3 loop spans 13 amino acids. After removal of 5 bases from V and 11 bases from J, the junction contained 6 bases not matched to a gene. Germline V gives CDR1 SEHNR, CDR2 FQNEAQ (reference sequence). The CDR3 sequence: CASSALAGGQQFF. CDR3 DNA sequence: TGTGCCAGCAGCGCATTAGCGGGGGGCCAGCAGTTCTTC. Drawing the rest from reference TRBV7-9 and TRBJ2-1, the complete variable domain is DTGVSQNPRHKITKRGQNVTFRCDPISEHNRLYWYRQTLGQGPEFLTYFQNEAQLEKSRLLSDRFSAERPKGSFSTLEIQRTEQGDSAMYLCASSALAGGQQFFGPGTRLTVL.

This chain joins TRBV20-1 and TRBJ1-3; 8 bases line up with TRBD1. CDR1 and CDR2 (germline): DFQATT, SNEGSKA (reference sequence). J gave up 1 base and V 3 bases, and 2 bases lay outside the gene matches. The CDR3 sequence is 14 residues long. CDR3 DNA sequence: TGCAGTGCTAGTAACAGGGGGTCTGGAAACACCATATATTTT. Protein product: CSASNRGSGNTIYF.

This clonotype was seen only once. This chain joins TRBV5-1 and TRBJ1-6, with D unresolved. CDR1 is SGHRS and CDR2 is YFSETQ in the germline V gene. Trimming left V 0 bases short and J 6 bases short, with 10 bases between. This CDR3 is 15 amino acids long. The CDR3 protein is CASSLGRAGNSPLHF. CDR3 coding DNA: TGCGCCAGCAGCTTGGGTAGGGCTGGTAATTCACCCCTCCACTTT.

This rearrangement joins TRBV28 to TRBJ2-3; D possibly corresponds to TRBD1 (6 bases). The CDR3 runs to 16 residues. CDR1 and CDR2 from the germline V gene are MDHEN and SYDVKM. Trimming removed 5 bases at V and 2 bases at J, with 17 bases between. CDR3 DNA sequence: TGTGCCAGCAGTCCTCTGGCCCAGGGGTTCACAGATACGCAGTATTTT. Translation: CASSPLAQGFTDTQYF.

This clonotype has ten or more counts. The chain couples TRBV7-9 to TRBJ1-4; D not resolved. With 4 bases removed from V and 8 bases from J, the gap between germline ends came to 11 bases. Looked up from germline, CDR1 is SEHNR and CDR2 is FQNEAQ (reference sequence). The CDR3 contains 13 residues. CDR3 region: CASSWQVGEKLFF. CDR3 nucleotide sequence: TGTGCCAGCAGCTGGCAAGTGGGAGAAAAACTGTTTTTT.

This clonotype was recorded a few times. The chain joins TRBV12-3 or TRBV12-4 to TRBJ2-3, with 9 bases identical to TRBD2. CDR3 length equals 14 residues. The V segment lost 3 bases and the J segment 6 bases; nucleotides outside the gene matches: 4. CDR3 bases: TGTGCCAGCAGTTTGAGTCTAGCGGGGGATACGCAGTATTTT. This codes for CASSLSLAGDTQYF.

The chain recombines TRBV28 with TRBJ2-6; 7 nucleotides match TRBD1. J was trimmed by 0 bases and V by 6 bases; bases with no gene match: 11. Per germline, CDR1 MDHEN and CDR2 SYDVKM. The CDR3 contains 18 residues. The CDR3 DNA reads TGTGCCAGCAGACGGATCCGGGACAGAGTCTCTGGGGCCAACGTCCTGACTTTC. Protein product: CASRRIRDRVSGANVLTF. Filled out from reference TRBV28 and TRBJ2-6, the complete variable domain reads DVKVTQSSRYLVKRTGEKVFLECVQDMDHENMFWYRQDPGLGLRLIYFSYDVKMKEKGDIPEGYSVSREKKERFSLILESASTNQTSMYLCASRRIRDRVSGANVLTFGAGSRLTVL.

This clonotype was detected only a few times. This chain joins TRBV4-3 and TRBJ2-6; D may be TRBD1 (6 bases). Trimming left V 0 bases short and J 3 bases short, with 9 bases between. Germline V gives CDR1 LGHNA, CDR2 YSLEER. This CDR3 is built from 16 residues. CDR3 loop: CASSQEEGGGANVLTF. The DNA of the CDR3 is TGCGCCAGCAGCCAAGAAGAAGGGGGTGGGGCCAACGTCCTGACTTTC.

This chain links TRBV19 with TRBJ2-1; the match to TRBD1 covers 8 bases. The J segment lost 1 base and the V segment lost 7 bases, leaving 6 bases of the junction unmatched. This CDR3 is 15 amino acids long. Germline V gene sequence: CDR1 LNHDA, CDR2 SQIVND (reference sequence). In DNA form, the CDR3 reads TGTGCCAGTACATCGGACAGGGTGTCCTACAATGAGCAGTTCTTC. Amino acids: CASTSDRVSYNEQFF.

There are a few counts of this clonotype. The chain has TRBV4-1 and TRBJ2-2, with D unresolved. The CDR3 totals 16 residues. The germline CDR1 and CDR2 sequences are MGHRA and YSYEKL. V was cut by 1 base and J by 0 bases, with 9 bases left in between. The CDR3 reads CASSQARETNTGELFF. CDR3 bases: TGCGCCAGCAGCCAAGCCAGAGAGACGAACACCGGGGAGCTGTTTTTT.

The table lists this clonotype with a few counts. The junction departs from the called germline gene at one end, perhaps through a read error. The chain joins TRBV4-1 to TRBJ2-7; D may be TRBD2 (5 bases). This CDR3 has 14 residues. Germline V lookup: CDR1 MGHRA, CDR2 YSYEKL. The CDR3 reads CASSQAERAYEQYF. For the CDR3, the DNA is TGTGCCAGCAGCCAAGCGGAGAGGGCCTACGAGCAGTACTTC.

This clonotype was seen repeatedly, ten times or more. The genes are TRBV27 and TRBJ2-3, with D perhaps matching TRBD1 (6 bases). V dropped 5 bases and J dropped 1 base, with 16 bases sitting between them. The germline CDR1 and CDR2 sequences are MNHEY and SMNVEV (reference sequence). This CDR3 is 16 amino acids long. The CDR3 here is CASSQARQARTDTQYF. CDR3 in DNA: TGTGCCAGCAGTCAAGCAAGACAGGCCCGCACAGATACGCAGTATTTT.

V and J are TRBV20-1 and TRBJ1-6; weak D call: TRBD1 (6 bases). The germline V gene encodes CDR1 DFQATT and CDR2 SNEGSKA (reference sequence). With 3 bases removed from V and 3 bases from J, the gap between germline ends came to 9 bases. This CDR3 has 14 amino acids. Here the CDR3 reads CSASRGGYNSPLHF. The DNA of the CDR3 is TGCAGTGCTAGCAGAGGGGGCTATAATTCACCCCTCCACTTT.

This clonotype has a count of ten or more. The rearrangement links TRBV11-2 to TRBJ2-2; D not resolved. Germline lookup yields CDR1 SGHAT and CDR2 FQNNGV. V lost 3 bases to trimming and J lost 4 bases, with 3 bases between them. The CDR3 sequence is 12 residues long. DNA of the CDR3: TGTGCCAGCAGCTTGAGCACCGGGGAGCTGTTTTTT. It is translated as CASSLSTGELFF.

This clonotype was seen at least ten times. The genes are TRBV12-3 or TRBV12-4 and TRBJ2-2; 8 nucleotides align to TRBD2. The V and J ends lost 4 bases and 4 bases, in that order; junction bases with no gene match: 2. The CDR3 length is 14 residues. CDR3 sequence (DNA): TGTGCCAGCAGTTCTCTAGCGGGCACCGGGGAGCTGTTTTTT. This encodes CASSSLAGTGELFF.

This sequence joins TRBV20-1 and TRBJ1-1, with D unresolved. V was clipped by 4 bases and J by 4 bases, with 13 bases between them. The CDR3 sequence is 13 residues long. Per the germline V gene, CDR1 is DFQATT and CDR2 is SNEGSKA (reference sequence). CDR3 protein: CSAIEALGTEAFF. The DNA for the CDR3 is TGCAGTGCTATTGAGGCCCTGGGCACTGAAGCTTTCTTT.

This clonotype was detected only a few times. V usage is TRBV11-2 and J usage is TRBJ1-1; no clear D gene. The CDR3 has 15 amino acids. V gave up 3 bases and J gave up 3 bases, with 14 bases separating them. Looked up from germline, CDR1 is SGHAT and CDR2 is FQNNGV. Here the CDR3 DNA reads TGTGCCAGCAGCTTTACTCCAGATGCGGACACTGAAGCTTTCTTT. Its protein product is CASSFTPDADTEAFF. The variable domain in full, completed from reference TRBV11-2 and TRBJ1-1, reads EAGVAQSPRYKIIEKRQSVAFWCNPISGHATLYWYQQILGQGPKLLIQFQNNGVVDDSQLPKDRFSAERLKGVDSTLKIQPAKLEDSAVYLCASSFTPDADTEAFFGQGTRLTVV.

This chain connects TRBV7-6 to TRBJ1-4; a possible D gene is TRBD1 (5 bases). The germline CDR1 and CDR2 sequences are SGHVS and FNYEAQ. The germline V and J ends were trimmed by 6 bases and 7 bases, with 18 bases remaining between them. The length of the CDR3 is 15 residues. Written as DNA, the CDR3 is TGTGCCAGCAGTTGGGGAGGGGACGGTGGTGAAAAACTGTTTTTT. Its translation: CASSWGGDGGEKLFF.